This TCR beta chain was documented in a study of CD8 T cell repertoires and HIV-1 epitope variants. The overall study: T cells were stimulated with Twenty-five Gag and Nef peptides separately. IL-2, IL-7 and IL-15 were added on days 3 and 7 of roughly ten-day cultures. General study results and limits: Most of the nine antigen-specific clonotypes appeared cross-reactive to autologous or escape variants.

Using immunoSEQ multiplex PCR, the repertoire was profiled, and TCRdb retains in-frame clones only, with some absent. The profile shows some 5,000 clones, roughly 68% of them singletons. Germline V lookup: CDR1 MNHEY, CDR2 SVGAGI. CDR3 size: 14 residues. V lost 2 bases and J 5 bases, leaving 10 bases between the germline ends. This clone has just a few counts. What it binds is not known. Sequencing used cultured CD8+ T cells derived from PBMCs. The genes are TRBV6-5 and TRBJ1-5, with D uncertain. The receptor was derived from a male donor with HIV. The CDR3 coding sequence is TGTGCCAGCAGTTACACCGTAACTGATCAGCCCCAGCATTTT. This encodes CASSYTVTDQPQHF.